Sequencing of this T cell receptor (beta chain) was carried out in a study of blood T cell repertoires in COVID-19. As originally analysed: Reference gene primers were amplified, and this amplification served to estimate nucleated cell counts. Repertoires were generated with immunoSEQ multiplex PCR, while TCRdb's copy carries only in-frame clones and drops some. V and J calls and clone size are given by that table; D and trimming were obtained from the DNA. The sample yields 95,000 to 150,000 clones, roughly 84% seen once. Which cohort a participant joined came from the clinical history participants gave. Sequenced: PBMCs or T cells enriched from blood (not recorded which). This TCR derives from a woman aged 25 to 39 who had recovered from COVID-19.

For the CDR3, the DNA is TGTGCCAGCAGTCTAAGGGGGCACCAAGAGACCCAGTACTTC. It translates to CASSLRGHQETQYF. J is TRBJ2-5 and V is TRBV27; 7 bases match TRBD1. Per the germline V gene, CDR1 is MNHEY and CDR2 is SMNVEV (reference sequence). The CDR3 consists of 14 residues. J lost 0 bases, V lost 5 bases, and 3 bases had no gene match.